Listed below are T cell receptor beta chains from one sample, sequenced in a study of cytomegalovirus exposure and HLA in healthy donors. Produced via immunoSEQ multiplex PCR; TCRdb's table is partial and in-frame only. The profile shows some 150,000 clones, 72% of them singletons. Sequencing was performed on PBMCs. All receptors derive from a human donor in good health. Each CDR3 is given with its conserved first and last residue. The order of the fields is D gene, clone size, J gene, V gene, CDR3 protein, CDR3 DNA. The D gene is left open where the match is weak. Some rows mark clone size as missing; the rest say once, few, many or name a class of expanded clone.

TRBD1 NA TRBJ1-2 TRBV6-5 CASSPRQGPSIF TGTGCCAGCAGCCCAAGACAGGGACCGAGTATCTTC
TRBD2 once TRBJ2-2 TRBV4-1 CASSQWNGGALNTGELFF TGCGCCAGCAGCCAATGGAACGGGGGGGCCCTGAACACCGGGGAGCTGTTTTTT
NA NA TRBJ2-7 TRBV7-3 CASSGTLGGEQYF TGTGCCAGCAGCGGGACTCTTGGGGGCGAGCAGTACTTC
TRBD2 NA TRBJ2-1 TRBV6-5 CASSSSGGSSYNEQFF TGTGCCAGCAGTTCAAGCGGGGGAAGCTCCTACAATGAGCAGTTCTTC
TRBD1 NA TRBJ2-7 TRBV5-6 CASSLGQGSYEQYF TGTGCCAGCAGCTTGGGACAGGGCTCCTACGAGCAGTACTTC
NA NA TRBJ1-1 TRBV7-9 CASSGNRDLHTEAFF TGTGCCAGCAGCGGAAACCGGGACTTACACACTGAAGCTTTCTTT
NA NA TRBJ2-3 TRBV5-1 CASSLDGGRGADTQYF TGCGCCAGCAGCTTGGATGGGGGCCGGGGGGCAGATACGCAGTATTTT
NA few TRBJ1-1 TRBV11-1 CASSLGGPTEAFF TGTGCCAGCAGCTTAGGAGGGCCCACTGAAGCTTTCTTT
NA once TRBJ1-1 TRBV5-4 CASSFQQGEGAFF TGTGCCAGCAGCTTCCAACAGGGTGAGGGAGCTTTCTTT
NA NA TRBJ2-3 TRBV19 CASSIVEEPTDTQYF TGTGCCAGTAGTATAGTAGAAGAGCCCACAGATACGCAGTATTTT
NA NA TRBJ1-2 TRBV7-9 CASSISQGTGYTF TGTGCCAGCAGTATTTCACAGGGAACGGGCTACACCTTC
TRBD1 NA TRBJ1-2 TRBV9 CASSPQTGDYGYTF TGTGCCAGCAGCCCCCAGACAGGGGACTATGGCTACACCTTC
TRBD1 few TRBJ1-4 TRBV6-5 CASSWETGGEKLFF TGTGCCAGCAGTTGGGAGACAGGGGGTGAAAAACTGTTTTTT
NA NA TRBJ2-7 TRBV7-2 CASSLGRFYEQYF TGTGCCAGCAGCTTAGGGCGGTTCTACGAGCAGTACTTC
NA NA TRBJ1-5 TRBV30 CAWSVNRDQPQHF TGTGCCTGGAGTGTAAACAGGGATCAGCCCCAGCATTTT
TRBD2 NA TRBJ2-3 TRBV19 CASSPRRGLAGGDTQYF TGTGCCAGTAGTCCTCGACGTGGACTAGCGGGGGGGGATACGCAGTATTTT
TRBD1 NA TRBJ2-3 TRBV6-1 CAARTGGFADTQYF TGTGCCGCCCGGACAGGGGGCTTCGCAGATACGCAGTATTTT
TRBD1 NA TRBJ1-1 TRBV2 CASSRDREAEAFF TGTGCCAGCAGTCGTGACAGGGAAGCTGAAGCTTTCTTT
TRBD1 NA TRBJ1-1 TRBV19 CASKGQGGTEAFF TGTGCCAGTAAGGGACAGGGAGGGACTGAAGCTTTCTTT
TRBD2 NA TRBJ2-2 TRBV7-9 CASSPGLAGNTGELFF TGTGCCAGCAGCCCGGGACTAGCGGGGAACACCGGGGAGCTGTTTTTT
NA NA TRBJ1-1 TRBV2 CASSGGGAGFSEAFF TGTGCCAGCAGTGGTGGGGGGGCTGGTTTTTCTGAAGCTTTCTTT
NA NA TRBJ2-5 TRBV12-5 CASGAGAGQTQYF TGTGCTAGTGGCGCAGGGGCCGGGCAGACCCAGTACTTC
NA NA TRBJ1-1 TRBV7-9 CASSSLSSSGVGNTEAFF TGTGCCAGCAGCTCCCTCAGTTCCTCAGGGGTCGGGAACACTGAAGCTTTCTTT
TRBD1 NA TRBJ1-2 TRBV4-2 CASSQPDRGTYGYTF TGTGCCAGCAGCCAGCCGGACAGGGGGACCTATGGCTACACCTTC
NA NA TRBJ1-1 TRBV6-1 CASSGRIGGNTEAFF TGTGCCAGCAGTGGCAGAATAGGAGGGAACACTGAAGCTTTCTTT
NA few TRBJ2-7 TRBV20-1 CSASAGVGQYF TGCAGTGCTTCCGCCGGGGTTGGGCAGTACTTC
NA NA TRBJ1-2 TRBV7-2 CASSLGSGQVFFGYTF TGTGCCAGCAGCTTAGGATCAGGGCAGGTCTTTTTTGGCTACACCTTC
TRBD2 few TRBJ2-7 TRBV7-2 CASSPRRGGSEQYF TGTGCCAGCAGCCCCCGGCGGGGGGGATCCGAGCAGTACTTC
NA NA TRBJ1-1 TRBV12-1 CASSSGTGMTHRSLIAFF TGTGCCAGCAGCTCCGGGACAGGTATGACCCATCGTTCCCTAATAGCTTTCTTT